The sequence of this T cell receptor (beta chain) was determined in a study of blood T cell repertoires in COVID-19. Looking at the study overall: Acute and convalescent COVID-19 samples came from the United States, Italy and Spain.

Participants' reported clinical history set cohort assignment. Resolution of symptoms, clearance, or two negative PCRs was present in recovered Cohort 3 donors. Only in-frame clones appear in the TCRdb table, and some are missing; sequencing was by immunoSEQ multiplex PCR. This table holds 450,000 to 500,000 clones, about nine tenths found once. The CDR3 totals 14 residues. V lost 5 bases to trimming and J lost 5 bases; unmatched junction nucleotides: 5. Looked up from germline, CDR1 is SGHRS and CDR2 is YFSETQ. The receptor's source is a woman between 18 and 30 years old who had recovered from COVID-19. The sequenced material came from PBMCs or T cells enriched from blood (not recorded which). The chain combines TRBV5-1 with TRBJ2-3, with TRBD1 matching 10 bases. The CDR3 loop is CASSDRGLVDTQYF. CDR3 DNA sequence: TGCGCCAGCAGTGACAGGGGGCTGGTAGATACGCAGTATTTT. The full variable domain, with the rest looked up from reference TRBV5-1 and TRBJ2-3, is KAGVTQTPRYLIKTRGQQVTLSCSPISGHRSVSWYQQTPGQGLQFLFEYFSETQRNKGNFPGRFSGRQFSNSRSEMNVSTLELGDSALYLCASSDRGLVDTQYFGPGTRLTVL.